The 4 T cell receptor beta chains below were found in one sample sequenced in a study of shared clonotypes between healthy human individuals. Here immunoSEQ multiplex PCR was the method, and the copy in TCRdb shows in-frame clones only, minus some. Of 2 million to 2.5 million clones in the sample, 85% to 95% are singletons; the top ten hold 0.35% to 0.5%. The specimen sequenced was naive CD4+ T cells from PBMCs. Subset described: CD45RA+ positively selected. These receptors all stem from a man aged 18 to 29 in good health. Some clones in this sample may be carry-over from other donors' samples.

The chain links TRBV28 to TRBJ2-1; 9 positions match TRBD1. CDR1 MDHEN and CDR2 SYDVKM come from the germline V gene. The CDR3 has 18 amino acids. The V gene end was trimmed by 4 bases and the J gene end by 3 bases; junction bases not matched to a gene: 13. CDR3 DNA: TGTGCCAGCAGTTCCCAAGAAGCCTGGACAGGGGACTACAATGAGCAGTTCTTC. Translating gives CASSSQEAWTGDYNEQFF.

In its sample, this clone was seen once. The CDR3 spells CASSLLRGSGGIRGVNIQYF. DNA of the CDR3: TGTGCCAGCAGTTTACTTCGCGGGTCAGGGGGCATCCGTGGTGTAAACATTCAGTACTTC. The rearrangement uses TRBV28 and TRBJ2-4, with 8 bases identical to TRBD1. Per germline, CDR1 MDHEN and CDR2 SYDVKM. The CDR3 loop spans 20 amino acids. V trimming: 2 bases; J trimming: 6 bases; junction bases outside the gene matches: 21.

Notes on this clone: Other DNA sequences in the sample encode the same CDR3. The chain couples TRBV5-1 to TRBJ2-5; the D gene is possibly TRBD2 (6 bases). Germline V gives CDR1 SGHRS, CDR2 YFSETQ. The V gene lost 2 bases and the J gene lost 5 bases, with 10 bases spanning the gap. CDR3 length equals 13 residues. The CDR3 loop reads CASSFGGSETQYF. The DNA for the CDR3 is TGCGCCAGCAGCTTTGGAGGGTCCGAGACCCAGTACTTC.

The CDR3 here is CASSPTGRLVDYGYTF. The CDR3 DNA reads TGTGCCAGCAGCCCAACAGGGAGGCTAGTTGACTATGGCTACACCTTC. This rearrangement joins TRBV14 to TRBJ1-2, with D possibly being TRBD1 (6 bases). Germline assignment: CDR1 SGHDN and CDR2 FVKESK. V was clipped by 4 bases and J by 3 bases, with 18 bases between them. CDR3 length: 16 residues.